The 9 T cell receptor beta chains below all came from one sample that was sequenced in a study of T cell responses to AZD1222 COVID-19 vaccine. Sequenced by immunoSEQ multiplex PCR; TCRdb stores in-frame clones only, minus some. The top ten clones hold over 0.95% of a sample with 200,000 or so clones, around 93% of them seen once. The source material was peripheral blood, sampled 28 days after the second AZD1222 dose. These receptors all stem from an adult who received the AZD1222 COVID-19 vaccine.

This chain uses TRBV5-5 with TRBJ1-2, with D uncertain. Trimming removed 2 bases at V and 5 bases at J, with 10 bases between. The germline CDR1 and CDR2 sequences are SGHKS and YYEKEE (reference sequence). CDR3 length equals 13 residues. The DNA for the CDR3 is TGTGCCAGCAGCTTAGGGAATGGTTATGGCTACACCTTC. As protein: CASSLGNGYGYTF. The full variable domain, in which reference TRBV5-5 and TRBJ1-2 provide the parts outside the CDR3, is DAGVTQSPTHLIKTRGQQVTLRCSPISGHKSVSWYQQVLGQGPQFIFQYYEKEERGRGNFPDRFSARQFPNYSSELNVNALLLGDSALYLCASSLGNGYGYTFGSGTRLTVV.

The rearrangement uses TRBV12-2 and TRBJ1-3. TRBV12-2 is reported as a pseudogene. CDR3 length: 18 amino acids. The CDR3 protein is CASRLRHGRQLGGNTIYF. The CDR3 DNA sequence: TGTGCAAGTCGCTTGAGACACGGCCGACAACTCGGGGGAAACACCATATATTTT.

In this sample, this clone turned up a few times. The chain uses TRBV24-1 and TRBJ2-1; maybe TRBD1 (6 bases). Trimming took off 1 base at V and 4 bases at J, with 16 bases between the two ends. There are 17 residues in the CDR3. Germline loops: CDR1 KGHDR, CDR2 SFDVKD. CDR3 nucleotides: TGTGCCACCAGTGATTTTGATGGGGGCCCTAATTACAATGAGCAGTTCTTC. Translating it yields CATSDFDGGPNYNEQFF.

Details on this clone: Other DNA sequences of this sample code for an identical CDR3. V and J are TRBV6-5 and TRBJ1-5; no reliable D call. This CDR3 has 11 amino acids. Germline V lookup: CDR1 MNHEY, CDR2 SVGAGI. Trimming stripped 8 bases from V and 4 bases from J, with 6 bases between. The CDR3 DNA reads TGTGCCAGCGGGCGGAATCAGCCCCAGCATTTT. This codes for CASGRNQPQHF.

The rearrangement links TRBV7-6 to TRBJ1-1; maybe TRBD1 (6 bases). The CDR3 has 14 residues. V was clipped by 4 bases and J by 1 base, with 10 bases between them. Germline lookup yields CDR1 SGHVS and CDR2 FNYEAQ. The CDR3 region is CASSSGGANTEAFF. The CDR3 nucleotides read TGTGCCAGCAGCTCCGGGGGGGCGAACACTGAAGCTTTCTTT.

This clone was counted a single time. The chain has TRBV7-2 and TRBJ1-3; TRBD1 matches 9 bases. This CDR3 has 18 residues. The germline V gene has CDR1 SGHTA and CDR2 FQGNSA. After removal of 2 bases from V and 8 bases from J, the junction contained 16 bases not matched to a gene. In DNA, the CDR3 is TGTGCCAGCAGCTTACCCCCGGGACAGGGACCCCTACAAGACACCATATATTTT. Protein sequence: CASSLPPGQGPLQDTIYF.

The chain carries TRBV6-5 and TRBJ2-2; D not certain. V was shortened by 7 bases and J by 5 bases, with 8 bases between the two germline ends. In germline, CDR1 is MNHEY, CDR2 SVGAGI. The CDR3 covers 12 residues. The CDR3 DNA follows: TGTGCCAGCATTGGCTTGACCGGGGAGCTGTTTTTT. Encoded protein: CASIGLTGELFF.

The chain combines TRBV19 with TRBJ2-7; D possibly matches TRBD1 or TRBD2 (5 bases each). There are 14 residues in the CDR3. In germline, CDR1 is LNHDA, CDR2 SQIVND (reference sequence). The germline V and J ends were trimmed by 7 bases and 7 bases, with 20 bases remaining between them. The CDR3 DNA reads as TGTGCCAGTAAGTCCAGGACGGGGACGGGAGAGCAGTACTTC. It translates to CASKSRTGTGEQYF.

Written as DNA, the CDR3 is TGTGCCAGCAGTGCTCAGAGCTCCTATAATTCACCCCTCCACTTT. This codes for CASSAQSSYNSPLHF. The V and J genes are TRBV2 and TRBJ1-6; D gene uncertain. The V gene lost 4 bases and the J gene lost 0 bases, with 7 bases spanning the gap. Germline CDR1 is SNHLY and CDR2 is FYNNEI. The length of the CDR3 is 15 residues.